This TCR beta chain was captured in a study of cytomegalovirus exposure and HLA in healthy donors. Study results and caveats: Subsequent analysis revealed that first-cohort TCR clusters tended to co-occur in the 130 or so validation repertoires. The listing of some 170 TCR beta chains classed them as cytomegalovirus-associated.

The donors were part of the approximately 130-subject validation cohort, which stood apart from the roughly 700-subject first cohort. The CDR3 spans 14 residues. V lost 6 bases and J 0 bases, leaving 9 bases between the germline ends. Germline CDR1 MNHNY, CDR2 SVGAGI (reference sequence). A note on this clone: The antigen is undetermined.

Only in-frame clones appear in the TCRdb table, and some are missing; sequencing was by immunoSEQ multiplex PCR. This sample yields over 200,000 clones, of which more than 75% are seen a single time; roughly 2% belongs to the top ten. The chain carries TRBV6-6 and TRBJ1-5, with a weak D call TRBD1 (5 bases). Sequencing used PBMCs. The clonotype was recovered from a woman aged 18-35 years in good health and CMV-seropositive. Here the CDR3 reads CASRSTASNQPQHF. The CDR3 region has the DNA TGTGCCAGCAGATCGACAGCTAGCAATCAGCCCCAGCATTTT.